Reported below is one TCR beta chain. The target of this receptor is not known. The record has no base qualities; no much larger clone is one base away. This sample stems from a study of T cell responses to AZD1222 COVID-19 vaccine (dated by TCRdb to about 2021). Study-level background: AZD1222 recipients given second doses at about 4 weeks or at about 12 weeks were pooled, since spike-specific TCR depth and breadth were not found to differ between the two schedules. TCR sequencing covered fewer than 250 trial participants: 200 to 220 given two doses of AZD1222 and 26 given two doses of MenACWY control vaccine. Enrollment into the trials was organized by age into subgroups of 18-55, 56-69 and 70-plus years, and those subgroups contained approximately 150, 30 and 60 TCR-sequenced participants, respectively.

V drops 3 bases and J drops 2 bases, leaving 13 bases in between. The germline V gene (reference sequence) sets CDR1 to LNHDA and CDR2 to SQIVND. The CDR3 sequence holds 15 residues, the cysteine and phenylalanine included. Only the CDR3 part of the read is kept: 45 bases, read in frame from the first base. The CDR3 regions of human TCRbeta chains were analyzed by immunosequencing. The authors' pipeline ran thus. TCRs in the repertoires were matched against a reference library of SARS-CoV-2-specific TCRs that had been generated with the MIRA antigen-specificity platform. Breadth was defined as the fraction of unique TCRs that were SARS-CoV-2-associated. Depth was defined as the fraction of total T cells that were SARS-CoV-2-associated. Each spike-specific TCR was assigned to its reactive spike region and to a CD4 or CD8 class using the MIRA data. Log10-transformed breadth and depth values were compared by one-way ANOVA with Sidak's multiple comparisons tests. TCRdb holds this immuneACCESS table with in-frame rearrangements only. Some clones are missing; in checked studies, unresolved V genes explain under half, and the rest has no known cause. D and trimming were read from the DNA, whereas the V and J calls and clone size are those reported in that table. The sample table lists 90,000 to 120,000 clones, 80% to 90% of them with a count of one. About 6.6% of the sample goes to the ten largest clones.

The paper as a whole reports these results and caveats: Participants were mostly white British and included more females than males, and it was suggested by the authors that clonal diversity may have been underestimated. Epitopes outside the regions mutated in the B.1.351 and B.1.1.7 variants were reportedly recognized by nearly half of the unique spike-specific TCRs. After two AZD1222 doses, spike-specific TCR breadth and depth were significantly higher than at day 0 and than in MenACWY recipients. The vaccine-associated CD4 TCRs covered the entire spike protein, and the dominant responses fell in regions 160-218 and 743-854. Conclusions about previously exposed vaccinees are limited because only a handful of AZD1222 recipients were SARS-CoV-2 seropositive at baseline. In the small 56-69-year group, the increase in depth fell short of significance, most likely because of low power. No day 14 peak-response samples were available, so repertoires were characterized only after the peak T cell response.

This specimen's time point label, per the study, means: baseline before first vaccination. The vaccinee samples were drawn from two UK trials, COV001 and COV002, one of which was a single-blind randomized controlled phase 2/3 trial testing AZD1222 (ChAdOx1 nCoV-19) in healthy adults. For TCRbeta chain sequencing, PBMC samples from trial participants were taken at day 0 and at day 28 after the second dose. This clonotype originated in an adult in good health. Sequenced here: peripheral blood, sampled on day 0 of AZD1222 vaccination. This sequence uses TRBV19 and TRBJ2-5, with the D gene not clear enough to name. CDR3 loop: CASSIGNSQQETQYF. The nucleotide sequence is given as TGTGCCAGTAGTATTGGGAACAGCCAACAAGAGACCCAGTACTTC.